This T cell receptor beta chain was profiled in a study of T cell repertoires in cytomegalovirus infection. Across the whole study: CMV infection together with matching HLA type was indicated by public TCR beta signatures.

TCRdb re-called the reads with MiXCR, one entry per CDR3 protein. In the table there are a few hundred thousand distinct CDR3 sequences, 8% to 9.5% of which are singletons. Study-level findings and limits: Carriers of CMV and the relevant HLA type were discriminated by public TCR beta frequency.

The CDR3 runs to 15 residues. The V gene lost 5 bases and the J gene lost 0 bases, with 12 bases spanning the gap. CDR1 is MNHEY and CDR2 is SVGEGT in the germline V gene. This clonotype was observed a few times. Its antigen is not known. The gene calls are TRBV6-2 or TRBV6-3 and TRBJ2-3; D may be TRBD1 or TRBD2 (5 bases each). The sample consisted of PBMCs. This TCR was sampled from a human donor in good health (CMV status not recorded). Some clones in this sample may be carry-over from other donors' samples. The CDR3 sequence is CASSRLGDSTDTQYF. CDR3 nucleotides: TGTGCCAGCAGTCGCCTGGGGGATAGCACAGATACGCAGTATTTT.